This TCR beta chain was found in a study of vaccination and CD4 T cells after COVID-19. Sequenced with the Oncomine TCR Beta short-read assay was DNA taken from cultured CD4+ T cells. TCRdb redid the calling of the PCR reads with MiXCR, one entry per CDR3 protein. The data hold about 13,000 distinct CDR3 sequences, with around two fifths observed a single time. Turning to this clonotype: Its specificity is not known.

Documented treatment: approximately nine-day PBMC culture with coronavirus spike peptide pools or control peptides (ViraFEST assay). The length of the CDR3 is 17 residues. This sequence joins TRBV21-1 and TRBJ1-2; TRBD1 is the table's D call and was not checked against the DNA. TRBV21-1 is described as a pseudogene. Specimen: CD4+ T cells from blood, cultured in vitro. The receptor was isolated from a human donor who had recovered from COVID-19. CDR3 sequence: CASSKVPGGQGATLNTF. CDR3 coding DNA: TGTGCCAGCAGCAAAGTCCCGGGGGGGCAGGGGGCCACGTTAAACACCTTC.